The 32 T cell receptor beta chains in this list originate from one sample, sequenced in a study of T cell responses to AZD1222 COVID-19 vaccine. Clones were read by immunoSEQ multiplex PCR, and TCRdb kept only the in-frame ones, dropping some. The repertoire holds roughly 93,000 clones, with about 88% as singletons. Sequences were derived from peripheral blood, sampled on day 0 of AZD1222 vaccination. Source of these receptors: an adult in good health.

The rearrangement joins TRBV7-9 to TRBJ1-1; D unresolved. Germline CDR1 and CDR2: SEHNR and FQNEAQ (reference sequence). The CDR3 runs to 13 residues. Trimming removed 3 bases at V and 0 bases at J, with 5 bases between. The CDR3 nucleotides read TGTGCCAGCAGCTTTAGTGTGAACACTGAAGCTTTCTTT. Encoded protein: CASSFSVNTEAFF. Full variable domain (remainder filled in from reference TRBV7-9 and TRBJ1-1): DTGVSQNPRHKITKRGQNVTFRCDPISEHNRLYWYRQTLGQGPEFLTYFQNEAQLEKSRLLSDRFSAERPKGSFSTLEIQRTEQGDSAMYLCASSFSVNTEAFFGQGTRLTVV.

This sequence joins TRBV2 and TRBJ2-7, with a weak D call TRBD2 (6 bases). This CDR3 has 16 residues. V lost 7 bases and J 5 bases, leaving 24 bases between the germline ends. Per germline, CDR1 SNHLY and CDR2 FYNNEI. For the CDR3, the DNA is TGTGCCAGCACAAGTGAAGGGCTCCTGGGGGGAAACGAGCAGTACTTC. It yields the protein CASTSEGLLGGNEQYF. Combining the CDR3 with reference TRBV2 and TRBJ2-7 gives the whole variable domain EPEVTQTPSHQVTQMGQEVILRCVPISNHLYFYWYRQILGQKVEFLVSFYNNEISEKSEIFDDQFSVERPDGSNFTLKIRSTKLEDSAMYFCASTSEGLLGGNEQYFGPGTRLTVT.

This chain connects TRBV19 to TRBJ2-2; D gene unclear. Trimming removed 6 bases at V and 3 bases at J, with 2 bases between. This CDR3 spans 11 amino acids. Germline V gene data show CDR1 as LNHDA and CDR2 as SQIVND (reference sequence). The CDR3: CASRYTGELFF. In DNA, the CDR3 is TGTGCCAGTAGATACACCGGGGAGCTGTTTTTT.

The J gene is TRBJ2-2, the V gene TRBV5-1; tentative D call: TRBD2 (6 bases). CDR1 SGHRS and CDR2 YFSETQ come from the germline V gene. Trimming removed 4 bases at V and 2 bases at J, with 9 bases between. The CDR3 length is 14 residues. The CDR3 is CASSDGTNTGELFF. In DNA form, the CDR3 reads TGCGCCAGCAGCGACGGGACTAACACCGGGGAGCTGTTTTTT.

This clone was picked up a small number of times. CDR3 in DNA: TGTGCCAGCAGCGTTCAGTCCTCTGGAAACACCATATATTTT. The encoded protein is CASSVQSSGNTIYF. The chain links TRBV9 to TRBJ1-3; D remains unclear. Trimming left V 2 bases short and J 0 bases short, with 6 bases between. The CDR3 sequence is 14 residues long. Germline V gene lookup returns CDR1 SGDLS and CDR2 YYNGEE.

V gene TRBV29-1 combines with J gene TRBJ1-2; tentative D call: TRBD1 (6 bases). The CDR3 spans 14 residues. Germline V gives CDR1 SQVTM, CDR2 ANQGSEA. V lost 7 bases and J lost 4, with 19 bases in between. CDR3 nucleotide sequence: TGCAGCGCCGGCCCACAGGGATTGAGCTATGGCTACACCTTC. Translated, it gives CSAGPQGLSYGYTF.

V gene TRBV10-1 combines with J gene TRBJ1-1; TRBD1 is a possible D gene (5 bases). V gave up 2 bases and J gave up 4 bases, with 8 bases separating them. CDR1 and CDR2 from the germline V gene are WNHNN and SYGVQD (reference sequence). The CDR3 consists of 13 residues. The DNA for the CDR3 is TGCGCCAGCAGTGAGGAGCAGGGCACTGAAGCTTTCTTT. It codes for CASSEEQGTEAFF.

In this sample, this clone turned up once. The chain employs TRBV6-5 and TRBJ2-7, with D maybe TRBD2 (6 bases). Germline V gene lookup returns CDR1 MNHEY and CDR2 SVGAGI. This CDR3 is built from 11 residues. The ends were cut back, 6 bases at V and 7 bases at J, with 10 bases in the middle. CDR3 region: CASRGGEEQYF. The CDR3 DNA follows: TGTGCCAGCAGGGGAGGTGAAGAGCAGTACTTC.

The CDR3 sequence: CASSQDSGNPIYGYTF. Here the CDR3 DNA reads TGTGCCAGCAGCCAAGATTCTGGGAACCCGATCTATGGCTACACCTTC. The rearrangement links TRBV3-1 (or the pseudogene TRBV3-2) to TRBJ1-2; no firm D call. The CDR3 covers 16 residues. V gave up 0 bases and J gave up 4 bases, with 15 bases separating them. Looked up from germline, CDR1 is LGHDT and CDR2 is YNNKEL (reference sequence).

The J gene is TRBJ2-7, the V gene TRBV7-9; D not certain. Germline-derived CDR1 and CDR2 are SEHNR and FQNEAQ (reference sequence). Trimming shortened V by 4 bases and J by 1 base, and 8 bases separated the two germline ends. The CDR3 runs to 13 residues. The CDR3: CASSSGYSYEQYF. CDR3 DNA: TGTGCCAGCAGCTCTGGATATTCCTACGAGCAGTACTTC.

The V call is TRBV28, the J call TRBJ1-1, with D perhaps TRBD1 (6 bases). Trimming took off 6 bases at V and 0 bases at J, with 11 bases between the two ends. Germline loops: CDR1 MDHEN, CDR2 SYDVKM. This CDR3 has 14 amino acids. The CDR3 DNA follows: TGTGCCAGCAGCCTGGGACAAGTGAACACTGAAGCTTTCTTT. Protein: CASSLGQVNTEAFF.

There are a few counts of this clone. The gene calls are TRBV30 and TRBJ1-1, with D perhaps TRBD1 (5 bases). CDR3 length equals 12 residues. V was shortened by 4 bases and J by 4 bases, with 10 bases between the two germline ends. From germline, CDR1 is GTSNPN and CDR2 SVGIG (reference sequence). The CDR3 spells CAWTRAGTEAFF. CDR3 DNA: TGTGCCTGGACCAGGGCAGGCACTGAAGCTTTCTTT.

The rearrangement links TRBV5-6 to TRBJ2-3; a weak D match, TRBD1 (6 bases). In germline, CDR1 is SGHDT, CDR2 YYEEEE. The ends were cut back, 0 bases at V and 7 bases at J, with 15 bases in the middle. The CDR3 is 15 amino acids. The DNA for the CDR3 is TGTGCCAGCAGCTTGGTACAGGGAAGTCTCTATACGCAGTATTTT. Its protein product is CASSLVQGSLYTQYF.

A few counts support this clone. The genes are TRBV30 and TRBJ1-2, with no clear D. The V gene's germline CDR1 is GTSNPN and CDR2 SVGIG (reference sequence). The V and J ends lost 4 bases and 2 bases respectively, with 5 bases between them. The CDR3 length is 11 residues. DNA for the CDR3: TGTGCCTGGACAGAGAACTATGGCTACACCTTC. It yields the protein CAWTENYGYTF.

Here the CDR3 reads CASMRGGHEKLFF. Here the CDR3 DNA reads TGTGCCAGCATGCGGGGGGGGCATGAAAAACTGTTTTTT. The chain uses TRBV3-1 (or the pseudogene TRBV3-2) and TRBJ1-4; TRBD1 might be the D (6 bases). The CDR3 covers 13 residues. CDR1 and CDR2 (germline): LGHDT, YNNKEL (reference sequence). Deletions cut 7 bases from V and 6 bases from J, with 12 bases between.

As DNA, the CDR3 is TGTGCCAGCAGACCTAAGCCGACAGGGGTTGAGACCCAGTACTTC. It translates to CASRPKPTGVETQYF. This chain links TRBV28 with TRBJ2-5, with 8 bases that match TRBD1. Unmatched junction bases numbered 11, after V lost 6 bases and J lost 5 bases. The germline V gene has CDR1 MDHEN and CDR2 SYDVKM. This CDR3 has 15 residues. The whole variable domain, remainder taken from reference TRBV28 and TRBJ2-5, is DVKVTQSSRYLVKRTGEKVFLECVQDMDHENMFWYRQDPGLGLRLIYFSYDVKMKEKGDIPEGYSVSREKKERFSLILESASTNQTSMYLCASRPKPTGVETQYFGPGTRLLVL.

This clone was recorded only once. CDR3 DNA sequence: TGCGCCAGCAGCTTGGGGTCCGGGTGGGGCACTGAAGCTTTCTTT. Translated: CASSLGSGWGTEAFF. V and J are TRBV5-1 and TRBJ1-1; D ambiguous. The CDR3 covers 15 residues. CDR1 and CDR2 from the germline V gene are SGHRS and YFSETQ. Trimming removed 0 bases from V and 4 bases from J, with 13 bases in between. The entire variable domain, with the rest obtained from reference TRBV5-1 and TRBJ1-1, is as follows: KAGVTQTPRYLIKTRGQQVTLSCSPISGHRSVSWYQQTPGQGLQFLFEYFSETQRNKGNFPGRFSGRQFSNSRSEMNVSTLELGDSALYLCASSLGSGWGTEAFFGQGTRLTVV.

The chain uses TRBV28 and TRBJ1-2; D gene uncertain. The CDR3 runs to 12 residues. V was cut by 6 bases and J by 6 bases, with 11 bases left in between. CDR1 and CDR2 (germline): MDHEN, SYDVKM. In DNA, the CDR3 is TGTGCCAGCAGCCCGTTGGAGGATGGCTACACCTTC. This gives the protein CASSPLEDGYTF.

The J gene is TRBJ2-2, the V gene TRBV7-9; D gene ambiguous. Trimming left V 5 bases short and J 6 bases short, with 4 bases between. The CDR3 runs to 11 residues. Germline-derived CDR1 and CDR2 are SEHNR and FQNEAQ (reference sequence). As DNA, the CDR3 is TGTGCCAGCAGCACCGCCGGGGAGCTGTTTTTT. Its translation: CASSTAGELFF.

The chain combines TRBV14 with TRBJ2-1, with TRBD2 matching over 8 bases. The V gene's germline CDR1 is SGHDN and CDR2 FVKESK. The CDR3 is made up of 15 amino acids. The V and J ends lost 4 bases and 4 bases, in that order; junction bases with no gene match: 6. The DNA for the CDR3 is TGTGCCAGCAGCCTCGGGGGGGAGACGTACAATGAGCAGTTCTTC. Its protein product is CASSLGGETYNEQFF.

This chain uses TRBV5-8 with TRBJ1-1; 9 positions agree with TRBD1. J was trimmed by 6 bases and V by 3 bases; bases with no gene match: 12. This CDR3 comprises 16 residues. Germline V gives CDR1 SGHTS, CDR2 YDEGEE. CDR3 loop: CASSSWGGQGLPEAFF. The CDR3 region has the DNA TGTGCCAGCAGCTCGTGGGGGGGACAGGGTCTCCCTGAAGCTTTCTTT.

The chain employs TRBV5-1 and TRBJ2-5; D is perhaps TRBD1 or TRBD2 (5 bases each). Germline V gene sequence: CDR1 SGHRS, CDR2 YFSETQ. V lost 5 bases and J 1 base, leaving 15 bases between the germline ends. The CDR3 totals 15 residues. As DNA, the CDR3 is TGCGCCAGCAGTGAGGGGCCCGGCCCCCAAGAGACCCAGTACTTC. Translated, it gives CASSEGPGPQETQYF.

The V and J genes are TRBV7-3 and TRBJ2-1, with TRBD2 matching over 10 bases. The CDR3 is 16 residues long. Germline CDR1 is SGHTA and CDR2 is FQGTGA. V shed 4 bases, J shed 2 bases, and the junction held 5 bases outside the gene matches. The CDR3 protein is CASSSSSGGTYNEQFF. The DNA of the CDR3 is TGTGCCAGCAGCTCCTCTAGCGGGGGAACCTACAATGAGCAGTTCTTC.

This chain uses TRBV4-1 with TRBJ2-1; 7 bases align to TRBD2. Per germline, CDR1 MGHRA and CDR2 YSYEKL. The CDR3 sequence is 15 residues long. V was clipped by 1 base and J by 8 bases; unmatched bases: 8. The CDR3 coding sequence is TGCGCCAGCAGCCAAGGGGCTAGCGGTGGGGATGAGCAGTTCTTC. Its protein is CASSQGASGGDEQFF.

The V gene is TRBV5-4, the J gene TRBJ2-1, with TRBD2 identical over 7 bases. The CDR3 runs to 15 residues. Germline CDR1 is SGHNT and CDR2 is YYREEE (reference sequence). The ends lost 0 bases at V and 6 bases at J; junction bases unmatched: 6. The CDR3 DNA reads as TGTGCCAGCAGCTTGGAAGCGGGGCAATTCAATGAGCAGTTCTTC. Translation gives CASSLEAGQFNEQFF.

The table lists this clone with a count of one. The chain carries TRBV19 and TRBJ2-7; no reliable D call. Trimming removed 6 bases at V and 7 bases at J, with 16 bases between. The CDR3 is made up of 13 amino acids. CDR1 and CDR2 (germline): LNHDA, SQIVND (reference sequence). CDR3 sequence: CASSQQTGIEQYF. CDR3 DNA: TGTGCCAGTAGCCAACAGACGGGTATTGAGCAGTACTTC.

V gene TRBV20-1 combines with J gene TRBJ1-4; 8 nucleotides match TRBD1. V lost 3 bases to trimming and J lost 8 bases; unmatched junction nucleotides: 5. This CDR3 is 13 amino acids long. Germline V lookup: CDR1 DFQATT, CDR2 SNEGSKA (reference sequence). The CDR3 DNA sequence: TGCAGTGCTAGTCAGGGGGCGAGGGAAAAACTGTTTTTT. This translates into CSASQGAREKLFF.

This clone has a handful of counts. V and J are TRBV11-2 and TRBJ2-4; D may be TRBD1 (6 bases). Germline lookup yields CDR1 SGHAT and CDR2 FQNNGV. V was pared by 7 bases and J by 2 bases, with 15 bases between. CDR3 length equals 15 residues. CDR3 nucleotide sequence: TGTGCCAGCAAGGGGGATCGAACGACCAAAAACATTCAGTACTTC. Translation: CASKGDRTTKNIQYF. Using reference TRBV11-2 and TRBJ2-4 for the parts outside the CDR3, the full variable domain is EAGVAQSPRYKIIEKRQSVAFWCNPISGHATLYWYQQILGQGPKLLIQFQNNGVVDDSQLPKDRFSAERLKGVDSTLKIQPAKLEDSAVYLCASKGDRTTKNIQYFGAGTRLSVL.

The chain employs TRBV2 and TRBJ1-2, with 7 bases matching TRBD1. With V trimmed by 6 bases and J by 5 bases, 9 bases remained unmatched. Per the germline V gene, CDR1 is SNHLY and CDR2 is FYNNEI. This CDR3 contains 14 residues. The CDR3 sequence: CASSLGQFAYGYTF. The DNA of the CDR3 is TGTGCCAGCAGCTTGGGACAGTTCGCTTATGGCTACACCTTC.

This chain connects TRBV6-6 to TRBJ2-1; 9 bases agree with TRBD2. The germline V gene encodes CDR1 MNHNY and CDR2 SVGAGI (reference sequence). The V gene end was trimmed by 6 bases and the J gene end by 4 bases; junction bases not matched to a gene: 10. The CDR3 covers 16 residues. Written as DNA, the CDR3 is TGTGCCAGCAGCCCCGTCCGGCGGGGGGGTTACAATGAGCAGTTCTTC. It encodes CASSPVRRGGYNEQFF.

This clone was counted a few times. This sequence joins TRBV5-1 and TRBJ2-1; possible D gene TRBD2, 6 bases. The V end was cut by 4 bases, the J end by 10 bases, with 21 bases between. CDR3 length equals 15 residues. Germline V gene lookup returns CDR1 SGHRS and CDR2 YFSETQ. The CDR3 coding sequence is TGCGCCAGCAGCCCCGGGGGAGGTCCCACGAGGGAGCAGTTCTTC. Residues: CASSPGGGPTREQFF. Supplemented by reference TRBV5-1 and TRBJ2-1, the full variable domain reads KAGVTQTPRYLIKTRGQQVTLSCSPISGHRSVSWYQQTPGQGLQFLFEYFSETQRNKGNFPGRFSGRQFSNSRSEMNVSTLELGDSALYLCASSPGGGPTREQFFGPGTRLTVL.

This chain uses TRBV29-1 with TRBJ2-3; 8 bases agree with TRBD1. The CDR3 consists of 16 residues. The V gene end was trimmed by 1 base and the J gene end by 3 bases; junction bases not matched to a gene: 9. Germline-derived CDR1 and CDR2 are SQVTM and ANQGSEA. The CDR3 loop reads CSVEALQGARTDTQYF. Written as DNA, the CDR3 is TGCAGCGTTGAAGCTCTCCAGGGGGCTAGGACAGATACGCAGTATTTT.